This TCR beta chain emerged from a study of T cells in Graves' hyperthyroidism and ophthalmopathy (dated by TCRdb to the late 2010s). Looking at the study overall: Peripheral blood was sampled at the time of initial diagnosis, prior to any treatment. A discovery cohort of about a hundred patients, approximately 44 with Graves' ophthalmopathy and 55 to 65 with stable Graves' hyperthyroidism, was used to find distinguishing TCR V-J signatures. Whether ophthalmopathy could be predicted prospectively was tested in an independent validation cohort made up of 18 to 20 hyperthyroidism patients plus 17 patients who later progressed to ophthalmopathy. The 100 discovery patients were randomly split 7:3 into training and test sets. The study also compared thyroid tissue and blood T-cell repertoires from over 5 Graves' hyperthyroidism patients. Once sampling was done, hyperthyroidism patients were given methimazole at a starting dose of 30 mg daily, whereas ophthalmopathy patients were given high-dose intravenous methylprednisolone. The paper describes TCR Vbeta CDR3 sequencing of 120 to 150 peripheral blood samples, made up of 43 ophthalmopathy patients, 70 to 80 hyperthyroidism patients and some 17 progressor patients.

This clonotype was seen repeatedly, ten times or more. Its antigen specificity is not known. Base-call qualities are not available, and no considerably larger clone is one nucleotide away. Moderately to severely active disease, a Clinical Activity Score of at least 3, a NOSPECS grade of at least 4, and a duration under 3 months were present in ophthalmopathy patients. The study excluded patients with uncontrolled infections, other autoimmune diseases, pregnancy or lactation. Diagnoses were established on the basis of clinical symptoms, serum thyroxine and TRAb, thyroid ultrasound, and orbital computed tomography. Ficoll-Paque density gradient centrifugation was used to isolate PBMCs from about 10 ml of fresh peripheral blood. Total RNA was extracted with Trizol reagent, and quality was checked on an Agilent 2100 Bioanalyzer. The V end loses 7 bases and the J end loses 2 bases, and a stretch of 12 bases separates them. The germline V gene encodes CDR1 DFQATT and CDR2 SNEGSKA (reference sequence). The CDR3 goes from the cysteine to the phenylalanine over 12 residues. The read is trimmed to its CDR3 DNA, 36 bases read in frame from base 1.

Amplification of TCR beta CDR3 regions was carried out from RNA transcripts. For the first round of RT-PCR on the TCR CDR3, the HTBI primer set was used together with the Qiagen OneStep RT-PCR kit. Libraries were constructed in a second round of multiplex PCR, after which size selection and purification were carried out. Paired-end sequencing of the libraries was performed with 100 bp reads on an Illumina HiSeq2000. In the authors' own workflow: SOAPnuke was used to process the raw data, throwing out any read that contained adapters or uncalled bases, had a mean Phred below 15, or lacked an exact constant-primer or identifier match. COPE v1.2.5 was used to merge the high-quality paired reads, and each unique nucleotide sequence was defined as a clonotype. Clonotypes were aligned to IMGT TRBV, TRBD and TRBJ reference segments using MiTCR v1.1. Analysis was restricted to V-J combinations with a frequency above 0.0001, which covered about 99% of repertoires. The TCS score was defined as F50 (clonal expansion) divided by E x V (chaos), with BLOSUM62-based TCRdist calculated between CDR3 peptides within each V-J. Welch's t-statistics and random forest reduced fewer than 550 V-J features to roughly 13, which were used in a naive Bayes classifier (R e1071). TCRdb handled the public reads itself, with Q25 trimming in fastp and clone calling in MiXCR, and kept productive beta chains. Identical CDR3 proteins give one entry, which carries the most common genes and DNA. The V and J calls follow TCRdb's processing rather than the paper's. For this sample the table gives roughly 280,000 distinct CDR3 sequences, of which over 15% were detected only once. The top ten constitute over 45% of the sample.

Overall study results and their limits: Ophthalmopathy was separated from stable hyperthyroidism by a 13 V-J signature model, with around 88% sensitivity and about 81% specificity obtained in cross-validation and 80%/75% obtained in testing. Most expanded thyroid clonotypes (frequency above 0.001) were also detected in blood, a finding suggesting that blood repertoires may reflect thyroid immune responses. No statistical method was used to set the sample size in advance, and investigators knew the group allocation. During validation, the model predicted progression to ophthalmopathy a median of approximately 6.5 months ahead of onset, with around 71% sensitivity and about 75% specificity.

This clonotype was sampled from a woman aged 60-75 years with Graves' ophthalmopathy. The sequenced sample consisted of blood. In this chain, TRBV20-1 is recombined with TRBJ2-7; the D gene assignment is ambiguous. CDR3 protein: CSGNLRAYEQYF. The DNA sequence is as follows: TGCAGTGGAAACTTACGGGCCTACGAGCAGTACTTC.